This TCR beta chain originates from a study of response to subunit inactivated influenza vaccine. One entry per CDR3 protein results from TCRdb running MiXCR on the RT-PCR reads. The sample consists of about 650,000 distinct CDR3 sequences, 14% of them appearing once. This CDR3 has 16 amino acids. Germline lookup yields CDR1 MNHEY and CDR2 SVGEGT. V gave up 6 bases and J gave up 1 base; unmatched junction bases: 7. Many counts were recorded for this clonotype. The specimen comprised PBMCs from blood, sampled around 14 days before vaccination. This chain uses TRBV6-2 or TRBV6-3 with TRBJ1-5, with 9 bases identical to TRBD1. This TCR was recovered from a man aged 45-65 years who received an inactivated influenza vaccine. The CDR3 protein is CASRGGTGLSNQPQHF. The CDR3 nucleotides are TGTGCCAGCAGAGGCGGGACAGGGCTGAGCAATCAGCCCCAGCATTTT.